The table lists the clone carrying this T cell receptor (beta chain) with a few counts. What it binds is not known. Diagnostic decisions used clinical symptoms, serum thyroxine and TRAb, thyroid ultrasound and orbital computed tomography. The authors took PBMCs from over 8.5 ml fresh peripheral blood. Germline V lookup: CDR1 MNHEY, CDR2 SMNVEV (reference sequence). CDR3 length: 13 amino acids. V dropped 3 bases and J dropped 1 base, with 6 bases sitting between them. Researchers took RNA transcripts and amplified the TCR beta CDR3 regions from them. The HTBI primer set served for first-round RT-PCR of the TCR CDR3. TCRdb independently ran MiXCR on the multiplex PCR reads; one entry per CDR3 protein. The table has around 540,000 distinct CDR3 sequences, more than 15% seen once; the top ten hold around 28%. This sample was taken from a study of T cells in Graves' hyperthyroidism and ophthalmopathy. Overall study findings and caveats: A model of 13 V-J features distinguished ophthalmopathy from stable hyperthyroidism.

Sequenced input: blood. The genes are TRBV27 and TRBJ1-1, with D uncertain. This sequence originates from a woman aged 25-40 years with Graves' ophthalmopathy. Here the CDR3 DNA reads TGTGCCAGCAGTTTTTGGGAGAACACTGAAGCTTTCTTT. It translates to CASSFWENTEAFF.